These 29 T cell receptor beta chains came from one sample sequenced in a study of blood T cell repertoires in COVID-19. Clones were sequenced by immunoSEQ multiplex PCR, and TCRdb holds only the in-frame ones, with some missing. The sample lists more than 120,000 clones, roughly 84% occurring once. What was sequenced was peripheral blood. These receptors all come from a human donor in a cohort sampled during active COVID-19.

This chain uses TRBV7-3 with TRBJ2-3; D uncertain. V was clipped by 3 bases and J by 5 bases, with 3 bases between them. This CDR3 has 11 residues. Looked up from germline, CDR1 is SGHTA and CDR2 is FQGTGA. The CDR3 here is CASSFGDTQYF. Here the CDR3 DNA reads TGTGCCAGCAGCTTCGGAGATACGCAGTATTTT.

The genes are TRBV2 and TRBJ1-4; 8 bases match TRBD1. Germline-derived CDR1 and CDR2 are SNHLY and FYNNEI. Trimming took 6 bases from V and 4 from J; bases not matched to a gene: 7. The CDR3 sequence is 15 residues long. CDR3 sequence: CASRPQGAVNEKLFF. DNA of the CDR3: TGTGCCAGCAGGCCCCAGGGGGCAGTTAATGAAAAACTGTTTTTT.

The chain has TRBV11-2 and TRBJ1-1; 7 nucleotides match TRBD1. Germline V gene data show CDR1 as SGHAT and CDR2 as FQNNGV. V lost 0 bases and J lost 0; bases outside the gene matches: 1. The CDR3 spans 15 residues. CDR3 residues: CASSLEGTVNTEAFF. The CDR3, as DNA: TGTGCCAGCAGCTTAGAGGGGACAGTGAACACTGAAGCTTTCTTT. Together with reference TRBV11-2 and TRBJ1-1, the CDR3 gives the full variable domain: EAGVAQSPRYKIIEKRQSVAFWCNPISGHATLYWYQQILGQGPKLLIQFQNNGVVDDSQLPKDRFSAERLKGVDSTLKIQPAKLEDSAVYLCASSLEGTVNTEAFFGQGTRLTVV.

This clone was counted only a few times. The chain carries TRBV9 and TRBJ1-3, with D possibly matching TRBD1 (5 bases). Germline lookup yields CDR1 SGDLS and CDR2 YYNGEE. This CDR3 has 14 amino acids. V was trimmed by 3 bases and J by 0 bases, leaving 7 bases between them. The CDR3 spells CASSGQSSGNTIYF. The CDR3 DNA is TGTGCCAGCAGCGGACAGAGCTCTGGAAACACCATATATTTT.

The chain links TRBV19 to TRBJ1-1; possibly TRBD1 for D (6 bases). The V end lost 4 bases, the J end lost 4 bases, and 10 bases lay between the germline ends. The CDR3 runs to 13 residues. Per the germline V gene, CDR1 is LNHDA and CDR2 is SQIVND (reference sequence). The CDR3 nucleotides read TGTGCCAGTAGTAGTGACAGGAGCACTGAAGCTTTCTTT. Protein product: CASSSDRSTEAFF.

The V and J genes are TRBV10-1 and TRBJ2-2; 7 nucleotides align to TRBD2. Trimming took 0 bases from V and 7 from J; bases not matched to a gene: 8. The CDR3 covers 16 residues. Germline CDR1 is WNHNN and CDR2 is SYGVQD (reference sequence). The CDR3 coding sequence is TGCGCCAGCAGTGAGTCTGGACGGGAGGCCCACGGGGAGCTGTTTTTT. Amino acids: CASSESGREAHGELFF.

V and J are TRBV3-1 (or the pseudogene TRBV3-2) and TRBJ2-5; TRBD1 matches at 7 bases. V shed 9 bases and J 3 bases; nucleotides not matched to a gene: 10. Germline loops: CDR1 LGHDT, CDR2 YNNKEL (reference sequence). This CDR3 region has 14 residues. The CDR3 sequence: CASSSTGLKETQYF. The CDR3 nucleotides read TGTGCCAGTAGTTCGACAGGGCTAAAAGAGACCCAGTACTTC.

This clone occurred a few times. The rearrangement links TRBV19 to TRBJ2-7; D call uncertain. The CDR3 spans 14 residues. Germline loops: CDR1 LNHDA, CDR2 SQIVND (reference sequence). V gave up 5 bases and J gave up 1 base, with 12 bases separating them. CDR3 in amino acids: CASSPQLNSYEQYV. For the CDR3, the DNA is TGTGCCAGTAGTCCCCAACTCAATTCCTACGAGCAGTACGTC.

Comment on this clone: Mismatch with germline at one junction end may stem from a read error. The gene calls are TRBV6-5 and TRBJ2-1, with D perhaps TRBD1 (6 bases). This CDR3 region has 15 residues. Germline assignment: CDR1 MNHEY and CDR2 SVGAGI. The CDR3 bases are TGTGCCAGCAGGTACTCAGGGGACTCCTACAATGAGCAGTTCTTC. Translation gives CASRYSGDSYNEQFF.

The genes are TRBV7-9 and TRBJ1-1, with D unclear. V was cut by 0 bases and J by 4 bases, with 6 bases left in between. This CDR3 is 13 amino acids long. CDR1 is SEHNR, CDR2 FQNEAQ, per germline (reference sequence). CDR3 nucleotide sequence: TGTGCCAGCAGCTTAGCCCCCAGCACTGAAGCTTTCTTT. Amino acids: CASSLAPSTEAFF.

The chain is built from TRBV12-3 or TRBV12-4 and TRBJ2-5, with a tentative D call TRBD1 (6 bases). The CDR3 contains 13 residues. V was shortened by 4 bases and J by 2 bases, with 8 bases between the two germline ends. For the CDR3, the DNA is TGTGCCAGCAGTTCCGGGACACAAGAGACCCAGTACTTC. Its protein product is CASSSGTQETQYF.

CDR3 coding DNA: TGTGCCAGCAGCCAAGATCGGGCGGCTAGCGGGGGGAGGAAAGAGACCCAGTACTTC. This codes for CASSQDRAASGGRKETQYF. J is TRBJ2-5 and V is TRBV4-2; 11 nucleotides match TRBD2. Germline-derived CDR1 and CDR2 are LGHNA and YNFKEQ. This CDR3 spans 19 amino acids. Trimming cost V 0 bases and J 3 bases; bases outside gene matches: 12.

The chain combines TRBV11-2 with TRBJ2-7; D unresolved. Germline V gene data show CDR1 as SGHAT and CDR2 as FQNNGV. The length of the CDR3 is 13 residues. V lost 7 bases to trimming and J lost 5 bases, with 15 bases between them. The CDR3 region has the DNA TGTGCCAGCACCCTAACCCCGGTCGACGAGCAGTACGTC. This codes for CASTLTPVDEQYV.

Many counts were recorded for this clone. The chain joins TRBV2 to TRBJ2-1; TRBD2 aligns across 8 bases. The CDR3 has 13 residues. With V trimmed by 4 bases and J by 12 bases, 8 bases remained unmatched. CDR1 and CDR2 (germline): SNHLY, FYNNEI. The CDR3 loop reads CASSGLSGGVQFF. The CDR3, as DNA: TGTGCCAGCAGTGGACTCTCGGGGGGGGTGCAGTTCTTC.

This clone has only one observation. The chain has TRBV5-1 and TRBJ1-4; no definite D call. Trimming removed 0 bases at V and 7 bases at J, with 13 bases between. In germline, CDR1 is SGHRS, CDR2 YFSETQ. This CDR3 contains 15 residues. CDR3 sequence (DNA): TGCGCCAGCAGCTTGGCCCCAGTCAGTGGTGAAAAACTGTTTTTT. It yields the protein CASSLAPVSGEKLFF.

The CDR3 is CASSKADFTAEAFF. In DNA, the CDR3 is TGTGCCAGTAGTAAGGCGGACTTCACCGCTGAAGCTTTCTTT. The chain is built from TRBV19 and TRBJ1-1; D is ambiguous. The germline V gene has CDR1 LNHDA and CDR2 SQIVND (reference sequence). V was clipped by 4 bases and J by 6 bases, with 15 bases between them. The CDR3 length is 14 residues. The entire variable domain, with the rest obtained from reference TRBV19 and TRBJ1-1, is as follows: DGGITQSPKYLFRKEGQNVTLSCEQNLNHDAMYWYRQDPGQGLRLIYYSQIVNDFQKGDIAEGYSVSREKKESFPLTVTSAQKNPTAFYLCASSKADFTAEAFFGQGTRLTVV.

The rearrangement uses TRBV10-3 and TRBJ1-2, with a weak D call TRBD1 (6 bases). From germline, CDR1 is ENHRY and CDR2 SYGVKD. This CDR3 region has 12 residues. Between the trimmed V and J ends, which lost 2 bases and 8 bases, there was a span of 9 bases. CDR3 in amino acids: CAISEGDRGYTF. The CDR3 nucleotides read TGTGCCATCAGTGAGGGAGACAGGGGCTACACCTTC.

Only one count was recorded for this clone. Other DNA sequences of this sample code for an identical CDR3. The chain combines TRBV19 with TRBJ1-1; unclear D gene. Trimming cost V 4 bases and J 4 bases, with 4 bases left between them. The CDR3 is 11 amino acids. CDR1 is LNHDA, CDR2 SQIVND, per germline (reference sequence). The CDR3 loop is CASSTLTEAFF. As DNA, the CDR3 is TGTGCCAGTAGTACTCTCACTGAAGCTTTCTTT.

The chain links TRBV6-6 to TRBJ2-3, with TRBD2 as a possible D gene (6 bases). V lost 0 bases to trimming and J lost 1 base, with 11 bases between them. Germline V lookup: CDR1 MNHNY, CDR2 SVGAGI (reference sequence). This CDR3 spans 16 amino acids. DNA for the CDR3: TGTGCCAGCAGTTACTCGATTAGCGGCGGCACAGATACGCAGTATTTT. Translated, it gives CASSYSISGGTDTQYF.

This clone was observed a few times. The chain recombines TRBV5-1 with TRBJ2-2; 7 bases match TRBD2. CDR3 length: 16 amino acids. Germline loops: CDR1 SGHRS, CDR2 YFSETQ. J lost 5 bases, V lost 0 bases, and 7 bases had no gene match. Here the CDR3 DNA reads TGCGCCAGCAGCTTGGAGCGGAAAGCGGGGACCGGGGAGCTGTTTTTT. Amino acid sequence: CASSLERKAGTGELFF.

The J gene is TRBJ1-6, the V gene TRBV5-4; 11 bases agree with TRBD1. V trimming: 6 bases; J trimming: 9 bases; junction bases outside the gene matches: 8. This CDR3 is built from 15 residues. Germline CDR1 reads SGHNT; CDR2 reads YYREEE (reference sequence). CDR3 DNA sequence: TGTGCCAGCAAACTTGCGGGGACAGGGGGTTCACCCCTCCACTTT. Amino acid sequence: CASKLAGTGGSPLHF.

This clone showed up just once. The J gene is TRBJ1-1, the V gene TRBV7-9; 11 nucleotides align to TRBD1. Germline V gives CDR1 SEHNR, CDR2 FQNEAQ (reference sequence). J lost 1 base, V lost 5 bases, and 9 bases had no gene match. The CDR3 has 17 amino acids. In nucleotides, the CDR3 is TGTGCCAGCAGCCGCAGCGGGACAGGGGGTAGGAACACTGAAGCTTTCTTT. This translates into CASSRSGTGGRNTEAFF.

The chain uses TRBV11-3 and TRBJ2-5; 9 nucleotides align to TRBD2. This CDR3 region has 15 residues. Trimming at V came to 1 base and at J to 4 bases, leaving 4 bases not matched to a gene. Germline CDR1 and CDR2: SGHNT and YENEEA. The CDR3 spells CASSLGAGGLETQYF. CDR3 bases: TGTGCCAGCAGCTTAGGGGCGGGAGGGTTAGAGACCCAGTACTTC.

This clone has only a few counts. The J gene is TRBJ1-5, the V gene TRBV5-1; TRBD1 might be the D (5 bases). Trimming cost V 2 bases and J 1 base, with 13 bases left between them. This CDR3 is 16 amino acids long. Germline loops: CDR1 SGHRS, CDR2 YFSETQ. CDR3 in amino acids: CASSLTGSLSNQPQHF. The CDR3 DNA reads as TGCGCCAGCAGCTTAACAGGATCCCTCAGCAATCAGCCCCAGCATTTT.

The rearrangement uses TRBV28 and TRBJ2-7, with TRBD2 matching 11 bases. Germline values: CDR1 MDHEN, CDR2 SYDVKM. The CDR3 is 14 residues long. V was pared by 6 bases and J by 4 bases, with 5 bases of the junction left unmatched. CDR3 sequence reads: CASRPGLAAYEQYF. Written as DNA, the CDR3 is TGTGCCAGCAGGCCGGGACTAGCGGCTTACGAGCAGTACTTC.

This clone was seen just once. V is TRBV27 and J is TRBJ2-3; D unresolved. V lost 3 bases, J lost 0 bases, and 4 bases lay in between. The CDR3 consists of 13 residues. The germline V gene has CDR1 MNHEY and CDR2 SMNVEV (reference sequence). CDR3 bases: TGTGCCAGCAGTTTTGCGAGCACAGATACGCAGTATTTT. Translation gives CASSFASTDTQYF.

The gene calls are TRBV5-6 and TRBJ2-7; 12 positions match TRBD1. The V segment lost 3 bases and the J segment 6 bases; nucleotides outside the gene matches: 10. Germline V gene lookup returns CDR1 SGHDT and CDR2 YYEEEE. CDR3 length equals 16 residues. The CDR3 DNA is TGTGCCAGCAGCTGGGACCGGGACAGGGGGCGTCGCGAGCAGTACTTC. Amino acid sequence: CASSWDRDRGRREQYF.

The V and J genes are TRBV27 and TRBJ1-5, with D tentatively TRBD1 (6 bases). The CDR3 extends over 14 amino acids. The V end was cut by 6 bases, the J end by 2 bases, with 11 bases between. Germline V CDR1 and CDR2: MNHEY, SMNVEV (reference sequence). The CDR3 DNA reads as TGTGCCAGCAGCCCGAGACAGGGCAATCAGCCCCAGCATTTT. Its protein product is CASSPRQGNQPQHF.

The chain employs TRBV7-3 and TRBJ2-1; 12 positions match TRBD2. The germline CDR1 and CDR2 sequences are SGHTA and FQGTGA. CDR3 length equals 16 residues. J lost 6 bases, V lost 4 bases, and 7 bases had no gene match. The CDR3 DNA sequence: TGTGCCAGCAGCTCCACCACTAGCGGGGGGCTCAATGAGCAGTTCTTC. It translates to CASSSTTSGGLNEQFF. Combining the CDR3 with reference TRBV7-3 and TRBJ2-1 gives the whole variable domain GAGVSQTPSNKVTEKGKYVELRCDPISGHTALYWYRQSLGQGPEFLIYFQGTGAADDSGLPNDRFFAVRPEGSVSTLKIQRTERGDSAVYLCASSSTTSGGLNEQFFGPGTRLTVL.